Sequencing of this TCR beta chain was carried out in a study of cytomegalovirus exposure and HLA in healthy donors. Whole-study findings and limits: A highly shared variant cluster was judged a likely technical artifact. A later analysis associated about 18,000 TCR beta sequences with HLA alleles at a 0.05 false discovery rate. Prediction of most subjects' HLA-A and HLA-B alleles by TCR beta sequences was reportedly accurate.

Primers: 60 Vbeta forward and 13 Jbeta reverse. Measured with immunoSEQ multiplex PCR; TCRdb has only the in-frame clones, and not every one. The data show about 150,000 clones, around four fifths seen once. As concerns this clone: Its antigen is still unknown.

This TCR came from a man aged 40-49 years in good health and CMV-seronegative. Sequences were obtained from PBMCs.

CDR3 sequence reads: CASRGNRGKTYGYTF. DNA of the CDR3: TGTGCCAGCAGAGGGAACAGGGGAAAGACCTATGGCTACACCTTC. The rearrangement links TRBV2 to TRBJ1-2; the match to TRBD1 covers 7 bases. The CDR3 covers 15 residues. Germline V gene data show CDR1 as SNHLY and CDR2 as FYNNEI. Trimming at V came to 6 bases and at J to 4 bases, leaving 11 bases not matched to a gene.